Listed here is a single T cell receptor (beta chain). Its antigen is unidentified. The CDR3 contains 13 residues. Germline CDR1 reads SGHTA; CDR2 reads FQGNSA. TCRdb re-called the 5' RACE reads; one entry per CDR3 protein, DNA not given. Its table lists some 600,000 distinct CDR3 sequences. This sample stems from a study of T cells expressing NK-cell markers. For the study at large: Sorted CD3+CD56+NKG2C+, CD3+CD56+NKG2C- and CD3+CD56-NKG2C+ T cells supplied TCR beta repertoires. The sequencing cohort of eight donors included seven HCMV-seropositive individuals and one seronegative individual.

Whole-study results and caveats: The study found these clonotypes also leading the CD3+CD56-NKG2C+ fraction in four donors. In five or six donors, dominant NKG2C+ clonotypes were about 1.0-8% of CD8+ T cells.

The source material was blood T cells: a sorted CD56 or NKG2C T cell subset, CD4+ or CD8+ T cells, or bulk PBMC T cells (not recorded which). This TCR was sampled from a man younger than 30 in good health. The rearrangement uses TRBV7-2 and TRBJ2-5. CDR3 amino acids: CASSLLRKETQYF.